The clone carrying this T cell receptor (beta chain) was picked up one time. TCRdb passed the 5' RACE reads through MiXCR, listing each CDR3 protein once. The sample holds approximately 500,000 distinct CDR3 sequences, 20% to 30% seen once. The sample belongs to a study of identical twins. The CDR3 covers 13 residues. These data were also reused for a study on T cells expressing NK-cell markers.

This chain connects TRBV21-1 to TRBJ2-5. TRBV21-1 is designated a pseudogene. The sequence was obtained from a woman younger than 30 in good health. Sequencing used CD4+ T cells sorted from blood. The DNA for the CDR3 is TGTGCCAGCAGCAAATCTAGATCAGAGACCCAGTACTTC. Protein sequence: CASSKSRSETQYF.